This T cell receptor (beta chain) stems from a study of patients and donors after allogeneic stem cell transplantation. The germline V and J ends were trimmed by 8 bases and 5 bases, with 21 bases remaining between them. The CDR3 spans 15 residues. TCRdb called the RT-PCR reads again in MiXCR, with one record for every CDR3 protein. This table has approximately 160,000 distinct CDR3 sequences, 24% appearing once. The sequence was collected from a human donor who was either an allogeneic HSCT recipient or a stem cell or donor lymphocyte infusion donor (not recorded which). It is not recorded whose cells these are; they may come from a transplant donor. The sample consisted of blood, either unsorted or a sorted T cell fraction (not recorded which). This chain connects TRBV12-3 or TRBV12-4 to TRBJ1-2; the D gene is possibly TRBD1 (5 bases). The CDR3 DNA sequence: TGTGCCAGCGGTAGGGTCCAGGAGGGGATATATGGCTACACCTTC. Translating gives CASGRVQEGIYGYTF.